This T cell receptor beta chain was obtained from a study of blood T cell repertoires in COVID-19 (dated by TCRdb to about 2020). As for the study more broadly: Collaborator samples came from the United States, Italy and Spain and covered acute and convalescent phases of COVID-19. The prospective study material was composed of cDNA or gDNA derived from T cells, B-cell-depleted T cells, or PBMCs. Deeply sampled blood TCRbeta repertoires from subjects exposed to, actively infected with, or recovered from COVID-19 were included in the dataset. The repertoires were released in a freely available public database intended as a resource for research on the immune response to SARS-CoV-2. Samples came from the ongoing ImmuneRACE study (first 160 participants) plus 1,254 subjects from 6 global collaborators. Nearly every sample came with metadata listing a de-identified subject ID, COVID-19 status, age in years and sex. Where available, HLA class I and class II types were obtained from metadata supplied by the sample provider rather than from assay-based typing. Study-wide conclusions, independent of this receptor: Clinical and demographic metadata were provided uncurated, with the amount varying by source and participant.

At one collaborating source in Seattle, patients were enrolled during active infection and were followed longitudinally through the course of disease. Whole blood was collected in K2EDTA tubes by collaborating institutions according to the institutions' own protocols. For TCRbeta analysis, collaborators shipped samples in one of three forms: frozen whole blood, isolated PBMCs, or DNA extracted from either of those sample types. Its CDR3 holds 13 amino acids, cysteine through phenylalanine. The read is trimmed to its CDR3 DNA, 39 bases read in frame from base 1. The germline V gene encodes CDR1 SGHKS and CDR2 YYEKEE (reference sequence). V is shortened by 0 bases, J by 2 bases, and the region joining them spans 6 bases. Concerning this clone: Its target antigen remains unknown. Base qualities are not at hand, and no much larger clone is one base apart.

TCRbeta CDR3 regions were amplified from genomic DNA using the immunoSEQ Assay, a bias-controlled multiplex PCR. On the authors' methods: The number of nucleated cells in each sample was estimated from the amplification of reference gene primers within the assay. Sequence reads were collapsed and filtered to measure the absolute abundance of every unique TCRbeta CDR3 rearrangement. Productive Simpson clonality was computed per sample as the square root of Simpson's diversity index over productive rearrangements. TCRdb limited this immuneACCESS table to in-frame rearrangements with V and J called. A share of clones is missing; checked studies link under half to unresolved V genes, and the rest is unexplained. That table furnishes V, J and clone size, whereas the DNA furnished D and trimming. The sample table lists some 500,000 clones, approximately 91% of them with a count of one. Less than 9% of the sample goes to the ten largest clones.

This chain joins TRBV5-5 to TRBJ2-7; no D segment can be confidently identified. Sequencing used peripheral blood. The clonotype originates from a woman between 45 and 60 years old with COVID-19, enrolled during active disease. The CDR3 region has the sequence CASSLGSAYEQYF. The DNA sequence follows: TGTGCCAGCAGCTTGGGCTCGGCCTACGAGCAGTACTTC. The full variable domain, completed from the reference TRBV5-5 and TRBJ2-7 proteins outside the CDR3, reads DAGVTQSPTHLIKTRGQQVTLRCSPISGHKSVSWYQQVLGQGPQFIFQYYEKEERGRGNFPDRFSARQFPNYSSELNVNALLLGDSALYLCASSLGSAYEQYFGPGTRLTVT.